The 21 T cell receptor beta chains below were found in one sample sequenced in a study of hypomethylating agent response in myelodysplastic syndrome. Assay used: immunoSEQ multiplex PCR; TCRdb lists only in-frame clones, some missing. This sample has several thousand clones, with approximately 86% found just once. This sample comprised bone marrow, obtained before or after starting hypomethylating agent treatment for myelodysplastic syndrome (not recorded which). These receptors were obtained from a human donor with myelodysplastic syndrome.

The CDR3 DNA reads TGTGCCAGCAGTTTACTCCCCACAGGGGGCTTGGATGGCTACACCTTC. Protein product: CASSLLPTGGLDGYTF. The chain carries TRBV27 and TRBJ1-2; the match to TRBD1 covers 9 bases. The V and J ends lost 2 bases and 6 bases, in that order; junction bases with no gene match: 10. Germline assignment: CDR1 MNHEY and CDR2 SMNVEV (reference sequence). The CDR3 loop spans 16 amino acids.

The chain couples TRBV5-1 to TRBJ2-2, with D possibly matching TRBD2 (5 bases). V was cut by 1 base and J by 8 bases, with 12 bases left in between. Germline V CDR1 and CDR2: SGHRS, YFSETQ. This CDR3 has 14 amino acids. CDR3 DNA: TGCGCCAGCAGCTTGAGACACAGAGGGGGGGAGCTGTTTTTT. It is translated as CASSLRHRGGELFF.

CDR3 DNA sequence: TGCAGCGTTGAACGGGGGGTGGGGGCTGATACGCAGTATTTT. Amino acids: CSVERGVGADTQYF. The chain uses TRBV29-1 and TRBJ2-3; weak D call: TRBD2 (7 bases). In germline, CDR1 is SQVTM, CDR2 ANQGSEA. This CDR3 region has 14 residues. The germline V and J ends were trimmed by 2 bases and 6 bases, with 15 bases remaining between them.

The CDR3 here is CASSYGAGYGYTF. CDR3 in DNA: TGTGCCAGCAGTTACGGGGCAGGCTATGGCTACACCTTC. This chain uses TRBV6-5 with TRBJ1-2; possibly TRBD1 for D (5 bases). The V end lost 2 bases, the J end lost 4 bases, and 8 bases lay between the germline ends. This CDR3 contains 13 residues. Per the germline V gene, CDR1 is MNHEY and CDR2 is SVGAGI.

The rearrangement links TRBV2 to TRBJ1-5, with D maybe TRBD1 (5 bases). The germline gives CDR1 SNHLY, CDR2 FYNNEI. The CDR3 is 22 amino acids. V lost 7 bases, J lost 0 bases, and 34 bases lay in between. DNA for the CDR3: TGTGCCAGCACCCAAACTCCCGGGACTCACCCCGAGGGTCCTTATAGCAATCAGCCCCAGCATTTT. This sequence encodes CASTQTPGTHPEGPYSNQPQHF. Together with reference TRBV2 and TRBJ1-5, the CDR3 gives the full variable domain: EPEVTQTPSHQVTQMGQEVILRCVPISNHLYFYWYRQILGQKVEFLVSFYNNEISEKSEIFDDQFSVERPDGSNFTLKIRSTKLEDSAMYFCASTQTPGTHPEGPYSNQPQHFGDGTRLSIL.

This clone was seen just once. The V and J genes are TRBV5-1 and TRBJ2-1; a weak D match, TRBD2 (7 bases). This CDR3 spans 15 amino acids. Germline V gene lookup returns CDR1 SGHRS and CDR2 YFSETQ. The V end was cut by 4 bases, the J end by 6 bases, with 17 bases between. In nucleotides, the CDR3 is TGCGCCAGCAGCCTAGGGGGGGCCTCGGGCAATGAGCAGTTCTTC. Protein sequence: CASSLGGASGNEQFF.

The chain couples TRBV10-1 to TRBJ2-3; D might be TRBD1 or TRBD2, each matching 6 bases. The germline CDR1 and CDR2 sequences are WNHNN and SYGVQD (reference sequence). Trimming took off 9 bases at V and 4 bases at J, with 20 bases between the two ends. The CDR3 runs to 15 residues. CDR3 protein: CASPGASGCADTQYF. Here the CDR3 DNA reads TGCGCCAGTCCGGGGGCTTCAGGATGCGCAGATACGCAGTATTTT.

The chain joins TRBV19 to TRBJ1-3, with TRBD1 as a possible D gene (6 bases). The CDR3 is 17 amino acids. The V end was cut by 6 bases, the J end by 0 bases, with 18 bases between. Germline values: CDR1 LNHDA, CDR2 SQIVND (reference sequence). DNA for the CDR3: TGTGCCAGTAGCCCTGGCGGAGGGGGTACCTCTGGAAACACCATATATTTT. This gives the protein CASSPGGGGTSGNTIYF.

The chain uses TRBV19 and TRBJ2-5; the D gene is possibly TRBD2 (6 bases). The CDR3 consists of 15 residues. CDR1 is LNHDA and CDR2 is SQIVND in the germline V gene (reference sequence). V was pared by 4 bases and J by 0 bases, with 12 bases between. The CDR3 nucleotides read TGTGCCAGTAGTAATGCGGGGAACTACCAAGAGACCCAGTACTTC. As protein: CASSNAGNYQETQYF.

There are a few counts of this clone. For the CDR3, the DNA is TGTGCCAGTAGTATTCGGCAGTACAATGAGCAGTTCTTC. Translation: CASSIRQYNEQFF. The gene calls are TRBV19 and TRBJ2-1; no reliable D call. The CDR3 sequence is 13 residues long. The germline V gene encodes CDR1 LNHDA and CDR2 SQIVND (reference sequence). V dropped 3 bases and J dropped 4 bases, with 7 bases sitting between them.

The rearrangement uses TRBV4-1 and TRBJ2-3; weak D call: TRBD2 (7 bases). CDR1 is MGHRA and CDR2 is YSYEKL in the germline V gene. Deletions cut 1 base from V and 4 bases from J, with 21 bases between. The CDR3 covers 18 residues. The CDR3 protein is CASSQGPPGGGGADTQYF. The DNA for the CDR3 is TGCGCCAGCAGCCAAGGACCCCCGGGGGGAGGGGGGGCAGATACGCAGTATTTT.

V and J are TRBV6-1 and TRBJ2-1; 8 bases are shared with TRBD1. Germline values: CDR1 MNHNS, CDR2 SASEGT. The V segment lost 4 bases and the J segment 0 bases; nucleotides outside the gene matches: 2. The CDR3 has 15 residues. This CDR3 is CASSVDRGSYNEQFF. The CDR3 DNA follows: TGTGCCAGCAGTGTAGACAGGGGCTCCTACAATGAGCAGTTCTTC.

The chain has TRBV27 and TRBJ2-7, with D unresolved. The V and J ends lost 2 bases and 6 bases respectively, with 11 bases between them. CDR1 and CDR2 from the germline V gene are MNHEY and SMNVEV (reference sequence). This CDR3 region has 13 residues. This chain's CDR3 is CASSLRSGLEQYV. In DNA, the CDR3 is TGTGCCAGCAGTTTACGATCGGGTCTCGAGCAGTACGTC.

This clone showed up just once. J is TRBJ2-7 and V is TRBV12-5, with D uncertain. V was cut by 2 bases and J by 7 bases, with 30 bases left in between. CDR1 and CDR2 (germline): LGHNT, FRNRAP. The CDR3 totals 19 residues. The CDR3 sequence: CASGLPILPPRLGCPEQYF. DNA for the CDR3: TGTGCTAGTGGTTTGCCGATACTACCCCCCCGCCTGGGGTGTCCGGAGCAGTACTTC.

This rearrangement joins TRBV5-4 to TRBJ1-2, with a tentative D call TRBD1 (6 bases). Germline assignment: CDR1 SGHNT and CDR2 YYREEE (reference sequence). Trimming removed 1 base at V and 5 bases at J, with 6 bases between. CDR3 size: 12 residues. Here the CDR3 reads CASSLQGYGYTF. The CDR3 DNA reads as TGTGCCAGCAGCTTGCAGGGGTATGGCTACACCTTC.

The chain carries TRBV6-6 and TRBJ2-7; D may be TRBD1 (5 bases). Germline CDR1 is MNHNY and CDR2 is SVGAGI (reference sequence). The V end was cut by 9 bases, the J end by 2 bases, with 11 bases between. The length of the CDR3 is 12 residues. CDR3 sequence reads: CARPRGTYEQYV. The CDR3 nucleotides are TGTGCCAGGCCAAGGGGAACCTACGAGCAGTACGTC.

This clone was picked up one time. This chain connects TRBV10-2 to TRBJ1-4; TRBD1 matches at 9 bases. Trimming at V came to 4 bases and at J to 8 bases, leaving 8 bases not matched to a gene. The CDR3 extends over 15 amino acids. CDR1 and CDR2 (germline): WSHSY, SAAADI. CDR3: CASSGNRDRAEKLFF. For the CDR3, the DNA is TGCGCCAGCAGTGGCAACCGGGACAGGGCGGAAAAACTGTTTTTT.

The chain is built from TRBV2 and TRBJ2-7, with TRBD1 matching 7 bases. Per the germline V gene, CDR1 is SNHLY and CDR2 is FYNNEI. After removal of 7 bases from V and 2 bases from J, the junction contained 11 bases not matched to a gene. The CDR3 covers 15 residues. The CDR3 spells CASKSSGQATYEQYF. In DNA form, the CDR3 reads TGTGCCAGCAAAAGCAGCGGACAGGCAACCTACGAGCAGTACTTC.

This sequence joins TRBV7-2 and TRBJ2-3; D gene uncertain. V was trimmed by 5 bases and J by 11 bases, leaving 23 bases between them. CDR3 length: 15 residues. From germline, CDR1 is SGHTA and CDR2 FQGNSA. The chain's CDR3 is CASSLLGSQVGQQYF. The DNA of the CDR3 is TGTGCCAGCAGCCTTTTGGGTTCGCAGGTCGGCCAGCAGTATTTT.

This chain links TRBV27 with TRBJ2-1; unclear D gene. The V gene's germline CDR1 is MNHEY and CDR2 SMNVEV (reference sequence). Trimming took off 5 bases at V and 5 bases at J, with 13 bases between the two ends. The CDR3 is 14 amino acids. The DNA for the CDR3 is TGTGCCAGCAGTCTCCCAGGTGAGAACAATGAGCAGTTCTTC. Its protein is CASSLPGENNEQFF.

The V call is TRBV28, the J call TRBJ2-5; maybe TRBD2 (6 bases). Trimming removed 8 bases from V and 3 bases from J, with 16 bases in between. Germline V gives CDR1 MDHEN, CDR2 SYDVKM. The length of the CDR3 is 14 residues. CDR3 DNA: TGTGCCAGCGCGGGACTCATTCTAAAAGAGACCCAGTACTTC. It yields the protein CASAGLILKETQYF.